This TCR beta chain was documented in a study of Graves' ophthalmopathy and Graves' hyperthyroidism. Study at large: Researchers obtained peripheral blood at initial diagnosis, before any treatment had begun. Study findings and constraints: Clonotypes were expanded in thyroid at above 0.001 frequency, and most also appeared in blood.

The CDR3 is 15 residues long. Trimming removed 5 bases at V and 5 bases at J, with 18 bases between. From RNA, the CDR3 regions of TCR beta chains were amplified and sequenced. Scientists carried out first-round RT-PCR using HTBI primers and then a second-round multiplex PCR. MiXCR, run by TCRdb on the multiplex PCR reads, gives a single entry per CDR3 protein. This sample has roughly 420,000 distinct CDR3 sequences; under 25% occur once, and the top ten carry 3%. This clonotype was seen only once. Its antigen is unidentified. The sequence was obtained from a woman aged 18-35 years with stable Graves' hyperthyroidism. Sequencing was carried out using peripheral blood. V and J are TRBV12-3 or TRBV12-4 and TRBJ1-2; maybe TRBD1 (5 bases). The CDR3 region has the DNA TGTGCCAGCAGTGAAGGGCAGGGTACGGGGTATGGCTACACCTTC. It yields the protein CASSEGQGTGYGYTF.